This TCR beta chain was recorded in a study of cytomegalovirus exposure and HLA in healthy donors (dated by TCRdb to between 2016 and 2019). Regarding the study in general: An earlier analysis of roughly 500 of the donors reported about 250 Gb of sequence data and 100 million to 140 million unique TCR beta sequences from about 179 million T cells. Around 300 gigabases of sequencing data and tens of millions of unique TCR sequences were included in an early release covering about 600 HLA-typed donors. Of the 398 genotyped donors, around 81% fell in the genetic ancestry cluster associated with self-reported Caucasian donors. The aim of the study was to test whether cataloging public T cell receptors could identify signatures of past pathogen exposure. The study profiled the T cell repertoires of under 850 subjects by immunosequencing and related them to cytomegalovirus serostatus. Along with the approximately 700-subject first cohort, a separate validation cohort of over a hundred different subjects was used. The study combined high-throughput TCR immunosequencing, statistical association of individual TCRs with disease status, and machine learning to predict cytomegalovirus infection status. To study patterns of TCR occurrence, a later analysis re-analyzed previously published TCR beta repertoires from 700 or so donors and added high-resolution HLA genotyping. Rather than drawing on any new phenotypic data, the later analysis identified candidate immune exposures from TCR beta sequences and the way those sequences occurred across donors. In an earlier analysis of 587 of the donors, high-throughput TCR beta sequencing was used to judge whether each TCR beta V gene segment behaved as functional or pseudogenic. Donor age, sex, ethnicity and CMV serostatus were compiled together with the repertoire data. A later genetic analysis used genome-wide SNP genotypes for about three fifths of the 666 donors, treating that subset as a discovery cohort. Every discovery cohort repertoire had been produced on one sequencing platform. HLA typing covered class I and class II loci at four-digit resolution. The number of donors typed differed by locus, with roughly 629-640 for A, B, C, DRB1 and DQB1, about 500 for DQA1, 600 to 610 for DPA1, and some 450 for DPB1. A handful of DR-DQ haplotypes were handled as single units for association and clustering because linkage in the cohort was strong. On average, roughly 250,000 unique TCR beta nucleotide sequences were sequenced per donor among about 400 genotyped donors of the cohort, with roughly 18% of those sequences being non-productive.

General study outcomes and caveats: Strong co-occurrence of HLA alleles, especially DR and DQ, made assigning TCR associations to individual alleles difficult. In vitro tests confirmed that a few of the cytomegalovirus-associated TCR beta chains recognize cytomegalovirus antigens. Correlated functional status among segregating V segments might reflect linkage disequilibrium, but an unknown experimental factor could not be ruled out. An earlier analysis of approximately 600 of the donors showed that most TCR beta V segments appeared in productive rearrangements either about 90% or about 30% of the time, which broadly matched IMGT annotations. A later analysis associated 15,000 or so TCR beta sequences with specific HLA alleles at a false discovery rate of 0.05. The earlier analysis of approximately 590 of the donors excluded over 15 rarely observed V segments, including chromosome 9 orphons, because counts were too low. A later analysis found that HLA-associated TCR beta chains were more clonally expanded and had lower generation probabilities than equally common non-associated chains. A further reported finding was that TCR beta sequences accurately predicted the HLA-A and HLA-B alleles for most subjects in the first cohort. The classifier was reported to diagnose cytomegalovirus status with high specificity and sensitivity in both the original and validation cohorts. Roughly uniform sequencing depth across donors was assumed in presence/absence analyses, although this assumption may not hold. A later genetic analysis reported fewer N-insertions in productive TCRs among donors in an Asian-associated ancestry cluster than the roughly 720-donor mean. Several of the top co-occurrence clusters appeared to be linked to parvovirus B19, influenza, CMV and Epstein-Barr virus, according to a later analysis. The authors suggested that the approach could potentially be extended to other disease states and immunological phenotypes. In a later genetic analysis, a missense DCLRE1C variant was associated with V-gene and J-gene trimming of TCR beta chains, and the association was replicated in an independent cohort. According to a later analysis, TCR association rates differed among HLA loci, with DRB1 alleles showing the most associated TCRs and HLA-C alleles showing the fewest. Because some donors lacked HLA typing at each locus, the association tests relied only on the typed subset. According to a later analysis, most CMV-associated TCR beta chains appeared to be HLA-restricted, and the HLA associations seemed to be driven largely by CMV exposure. While some public TCRs were present in many individuals, most TCR sequences turned up only very rarely across donors. This cohort had only TCR beta chains sequenced, and the lack of alpha or paired-chain data limited which features could be detected. For the cohort, immune exposure information was limited to CMV serostatus. The 87-base-pair reads could not distinguish some IMGT-functional V segments, including TRBV6-2 and TRBV6-3, so those segments were excluded. The study gave a list of around 170 TCR beta chains associated with cytomegalovirus. A cluster of highly shared sequence variants was judged likely to represent a technical artifact of the sequencing pipeline.

The CDR3 measures 15 amino acids from cysteine to phenylalanine. Only the CDR3 portion is preserved as DNA: 45 bases, with reading frame beginning at the first base. V loses 6 bases at its end and J loses 5 bases; junction bases beyond the gene matches: 9. The germline V gene encodes CDR1 MDHEN and CDR2 SYDVKM. This clone came up a few times. The target of this receptor is not known. No much larger clonotype is one base removed from it; base qualities were not supplied. The library came from the immunoSEQ multiplex PCR assay. For the multiplex PCR, a mixture combining 60 forward primers for TCR Vbeta segments and 13 reverse primers for TCR Jbeta segments was used. The CDR3 region of rearranged TCR beta genes was amplified from genomic DNA by a multiplex PCR assay. On the Illumina HiSeq System, the amplified TCR beta libraries were sequenced as 87-base-pair reads. Under the source paper's analysis protocol: In a later analysis, tens of millions of unique TCR beta chains were counted across the 500 to 850 repertoires, and approximately 11 million of these chains were shared by at least two donors. Raw reads were error-corrected and collapsed into unique sequences with a nearest-neighbor algorithm that merged closely related sequences to remove PCR and sequencing errors. Alignment of CDR3 sequences to IMGT reference sequences was used to assign V, D and J gene segments. For a sequence to be retained, at least a six-nucleotide match to both a V gene segment and a J gene segment was required. A rearrangement was called productive if the CDR3 had no stop codons and remained in frame with V and J, and every other rearrangement was called non-productive. CDR3 was defined according to IMGT convention as the region running from the second conserved V-encoded cysteine to the conserved J-encoded phenylalanine. In an earlier analysis of approximately 500 of the donors, sequences lacking an unambiguous match to a single V gene segment were excluded. In an earlier analysis of approximately 590 of the donors, V segments were called functional above 56.7% productive rearrangements and were called segregating when the between-donor standard deviation exceeded 5%. A statistical classification framework was developed to diagnose cytomegalovirus status using the catalog of TCR beta chain sequences. In a later analysis, TCR nucleotide sequences were compared against IMGT/GENE-DB human TR gene sequences so that V and J genes could be assigned. In a later analysis, CDR3 sequences and most-parsimonious VDJ recombination scenarios were assigned using the TCRdist pipeline. In a later analysis, each TCR beta chain was defined by its CDR3 amino acid sequence together with its V-gene family, and reads without a unique V-gene family were excluded. A later analysis removed roughly 590 highly shared, low-generation-probability nucleotide sequences to deal with suspected cross-contamination and a sequencing artifact. For each public chain, a later analysis derived a clonal expansion index from normalized ranks of inferred template counts within each repertoire. A later analysis computed generation probabilities with a VDJ recombination model fitted to out-of-frame rearrangements, and checked the results against IGoR. In a later analysis, hypergeometric tests were used to score TCR-TCR, TCR-HLA and TCR-CMV co-occurrence, with a repertoire-size bias correction applied to TCR pairs. False discovery rates were estimated in a later analysis by permuting HLA or CMV assignments 20 times. A later analysis grouped co-occurring TCRs with DBSCAN, adding TCRdist sequence similarity when clustering within HLA-allele-positive subsets. Co-occurrence clustering excluded repertoires with fewer than 30,000 or more than 120,000 public chains, plus five with anomalous nucleotide sharing. TCRdb stores this immuneACCESS table with in-frame sequences only. Part of the clones is absent; in the studies checked, under half of the shortfall reflects unresolved V genes, and no reason is known for the rest. D and trimming were read from the DNA, whereas the V and J calls and clone size are those reported in that table. The sample profile shows some 100,000 clones; about 70% of them were found once. The ten largest make up 1.9% of the sample.

The cohort consisted of hundreds of healthy bone marrow donors. At the time of sampling, all cohort members were nominally healthy, though unrecorded immune exposures were likely present. The donor tested CMV seronegative and was one of the 352 seronegative cohort members. A peripheral blood sample was collected from each donor, and TCR beta sequencing was performed on peripheral blood mononuclear cells. The Qiagen DNeasy Blood Extraction Kit was used to extract genomic DNA from the blood cell samples. The clonotype originates from a middle-aged woman in good health and CMV-seronegative. This sequence uses TRBV28 and TRBJ2-7; TRBD1 lines up with 11 middle nucleotides. The sample was PBMCs. The CDR3 is CASRPEDRGQDEQYF. The DNA sequence is given as TGTGCCAGCAGACCTGAGGACAGGGGGCAGGACGAGCAGTACTTC.